One sample yielded the 15 T cell receptor beta chains listed below, sequenced in a study of shared clonotypes between healthy human individuals. The table came from immunoSEQ multiplex PCR; TCRdb's copy has only in-frame clones and leaves some out. The repertoire holds hundreds of thousands of clones, around three quarters seen once, with 9.5% to 15% in the top ten. The sequenced sample consisted of PBMCs. These receptors came from a woman aged 40 to 55 in good health. Some clones in this sample may be carry-over from other donors' samples.

The chain links TRBV19 to TRBJ2-5; TRBD1 is a possible D gene (5 bases). From germline, CDR1 is LNHDA and CDR2 SQIVND (reference sequence). CDR3 length: 15 residues. The germline V and J ends were trimmed by 3 bases and 2 bases, with 13 bases remaining between them. As DNA, the CDR3 is TGTGCCAGTAGTATCGGTTGGGCAGGGCAAGAGACCCAGTACTTC. Protein product: CASSIGWAGQETQYF.

Of note for this clone: The CDR3 carries no conserved terminal phenylalanine or tryptophan, so it likely arises from a read error. The DNA is left out, because the CDR3 cannot be placed on it with certainty; the CDR3 is given as TCRdb lists it. The V call is TRBV10-3, the J call TRBJ2-7; TRBD2, the D gene given by the table, was not confirmed from the DNA. Counting both end residues, the CDR3 totals 12 amino acids. Germline values: CDR1 ENHRY, CDR2 SYGVKD. The CDR3 loop reads CAISESERETLL.

The rearrangement uses TRBV11-2 and TRBJ2-2; D gene unclear. The length of the CDR3 is 15 residues. V lost 5 bases, J lost 5 bases, and 15 bases lay in between. Germline V CDR1 and CDR2: SGHAT, FQNNGV. CDR3 DNA sequence: TGTGCCAGCAGCATCAGAGGAGATGGTACCGGGGAGCTGTTTTTT. Amino acids: CASSIRGDGTGELFF.

Note on this clone: The sample contains more than one DNA sequence encoding this CDR3. This chain links TRBV11-3 with TRBJ2-7; D not certain. Germline CDR1 is SGHNT and CDR2 is YENEEA. V shed 1 base and J shed 2 bases, with 6 bases lying between them. The CDR3 length is 13 residues. As DNA, the CDR3 is TGTGCCAGCAGCTTAGGTTTGACCTACGAGCAGTACTTC. Its translation: CASSLGLTYEQYF.

This clone was found a few times. The gene calls are TRBV5-1 and TRBJ2-3; D gene unclear. V gave up 3 bases and J gave up 2 bases, with 10 bases separating them. This CDR3 contains 14 residues. Germline CDR1 SGHRS, CDR2 YFSETQ. The CDR3 bases are TGCGCCAGCAGCTCCCCCCCCCTCACAGATACGCAGTATTTT. Translation: CASSSPPLTDTQYF. Supplemented by reference TRBV5-1 and TRBJ2-3, the full variable domain reads KAGVTQTPRYLIKTRGQQVTLSCSPISGHRSVSWYQQTPGQGLQFLFEYFSETQRNKGNFPGRFSGRQFSNSRSEMNVSTLELGDSALYLCASSSPPLTDTQYFGPGTRLTVL.

The chain has TRBV6-1 and TRBJ2-7; D gene ambiguous. CDR1 and CDR2 from the germline V gene are MNHNS and SASEGT. Deletions cut 2 bases from V and 4 bases from J, with 6 bases between. The CDR3 extends over 12 amino acids. The CDR3 bases are TGTGCCAGCAGTGAAAACCGATACGAGCAGTACTTC. Protein product: CASSENRYEQYF.

This clone occurred many times. The sample has other DNA sequences that encode this CDR3 too. The chain couples TRBV11-2 to TRBJ1-3, with D unresolved. The V end was cut by 1 base, the J end by 4 bases, with 11 bases between. This CDR3 spans 15 amino acids. Germline CDR1 is SGHAT and CDR2 is FQNNGV. CDR3: CASSLAGDLGNTIYF. CDR3 DNA: TGTGCCAGCAGCTTAGCCGGGGATCTCGGAAACACCATATATTTT.

This clone came up many times. The chain links TRBV6-5 to TRBJ2-2; 8 nucleotides match TRBD2. The CDR3 length is 16 residues. After removal of 4 bases from V and 4 bases from J, the junction contained 8 bases not matched to a gene. CDR1 MNHEY and CDR2 SVGAGI come from the germline V gene. CDR3: CASSSVAGRVTGELFF. The CDR3 nucleotides are TGTGCCAGCAGTTCCGTAGCGGGACGTGTCACCGGGGAGCTGTTTTTT.

This rearrangement joins TRBV7-6 to TRBJ2-5; perhaps TRBD2 as D (6 bases). The J call could be wrong; TRBJ2-7 is a better fit for the DNA end. The CDR3 totals 13 residues. Looked up from germline, CDR1 is SGHVS and CDR2 is FNYEAQ. The CDR3 protein is CASSLSGLNEQYF. The CDR3 DNA is TGTGCCAGCAGCTTATCGGGACTCAACGAGCAGTACTTC.

The chain has TRBV5-4 and TRBJ2-7; 13 bases align to TRBD2. Germline V gives CDR1 SGHNT, CDR2 YYREEE (reference sequence). V shed 4 bases, J shed 5 bases, and the junction held 9 bases outside the gene matches. There are 16 residues in the CDR3. The CDR3 reads CASSVKTSGRRNEQYF. In nucleotides, the CDR3 is TGTGCCAGCAGCGTCAAGACTAGCGGGAGGCGAAACGAGCAGTACTTC.

The chain recombines TRBV19 with TRBJ1-2; D unresolved. Germline V gives CDR1 LNHDA, CDR2 SQIVND (reference sequence). With 5 bases removed from V and 0 bases from J, the gap between germline ends came to 10 bases. The CDR3 spans 14 residues. The DNA for the CDR3 is TGTGCCAGTAGTGTGGCGCTCGCTAACTATGGCTACACCTTC. Amino acids: CASSVALANYGYTF.

The chain combines TRBV7-8 with TRBJ1-1; no clear D. V shed 1 base and J shed 1 base, with 13 bases lying between them. This CDR3 region has 16 residues. Germline V gives CDR1 SGHVS, CDR2 FQNEAQ. CDR3 sequence reads: CASSLDISRQNTEAFF. The CDR3 DNA is TGTGCCAGCAGCTTAGACATTTCTCGACAGAACACTGAAGCTTTCTTT.

The CDR3, as DNA: TGTGCCAGCAGCCGGACTAGTCTCGATGAGCAGTTCTTC. It is translated as CASSRTSLDEQFF. V and J are TRBV28 and TRBJ2-1, with 7 bases fitting TRBD2. CDR3 length equals 13 residues. CDR1 and CDR2 from the germline V gene are MDHEN and SYDVKM. The trim removed 6 bases at V and 8 bases at J, leaving 7 bases unmatched.

The chain uses TRBV19 and TRBJ2-1, with 8 bases that match TRBD2. V was pared by 7 bases and J by 3 bases, with 14 bases of the junction left unmatched. Looked up from germline, CDR1 is LNHDA and CDR2 is SQIVND (reference sequence). The CDR3 has 17 amino acids. CDR3 loop: CASTSLRRSGSYNEQFF. The CDR3 nucleotides are TGTGCCAGTACCTCACTCCGCCGGAGCGGGAGCTACAATGAGCAGTTCTTC. Filled out from reference TRBV19 and TRBJ2-1, the complete variable domain reads DGGITQSPKYLFRKEGQNVTLSCEQNLNHDAMYWYRQDPGQGLRLIYYSQIVNDFQKGDIAEGYSVSREKKESFPLTVTSAQKNPTAFYLCASTSLRRSGSYNEQFFGPGTRLTVL.

The J gene is TRBJ2-7, the V gene TRBV28; D not certain. Germline V gene data show CDR1 as MDHEN and CDR2 as SYDVKM. V was pared by 7 bases and J by 2 bases, with 15 bases between. This CDR3 comprises 14 residues. The CDR3 loop reads CASNPTSDTYEQYF. CDR3 in DNA: TGTGCCAGCAACCCGACCAGTGATACCTACGAGCAGTACTTC.